This T cell receptor beta chain was retrieved from a study of neurological immune-mediated disorders. This clonotype showed up many times. MiXCR was run by TCRdb on the 5' RACE reads, yielding one entry per CDR3 protein. The sample has around 76,000 distinct CDR3 sequences; roughly a tenth are singletons. Specified time point: longitudinal time-point 1 (baseline). Sequencing was done on a sample of PBMCs. The source is a man aged 30 to 45 in good health.

As DNA, the CDR3 is TGCAGTGCTCCATGGGATACTGGGACCCAGTACTTC. Its protein product is CSAPWDTGTQYF. The chain joins TRBV20-1 to TRBJ2-5; D is ambiguous. Between the trimmed V and J ends, which lost 5 bases and 7 bases, there was a span of 14 bases. The germline V gene encodes CDR1 DFQATT and CDR2 SNEGSKA (reference sequence). The CDR3 has 12 amino acids.